Listed below are T cell receptor beta chains from one sample, sequenced in a study of T cell responses to AZD1222 COVID-19 vaccine. The method was immunoSEQ multiplex PCR; TCRdb's version includes in-frame clones alone and lacks a portion of them. The sample includes about 190,000 clones, approximately 90% seen only once; the top ten take 6% to 8%. Source: peripheral blood, taken on day 0 of AZD1222 vaccination. The receptors derive from an adult in good health. Each CDR3 is given with its conserved first and last residue. The order of the fields is J gene, V gene, clone size, D gene, CDR3 protein, CDR3 DNA. D genes are given only for firm matches. Expanded clones get a size class; other rows say once, few or many, or leave the size out.

TRBJ1-6,TRBV5-1,-,TRBD1,CASSPQGANNSPLHF,TGCGCCAGCAGCCCACAGGGGGCCAATAATTCACCCCTCCACTTT
TRBJ2-2,TRBV29-1,-,TRBD2,CSVGSTSGGASSQTGELFF,TGCAGCGTTGGTTCCACTAGCGGGGGGGCGAGTTCGCAAACCGGGGAGCTGTTTTTT
TRBJ1-2,TRBV7-6,once,TRBD1,CASSLGRDSPYGYTF,TGTGCCAGCAGCTTAGGACGGGACAGCCCCTATGGCTACACCTTC
TRBJ1-3,TRBV7-6,-,TRBD1,CASSPAGTAGNTIYF,TGTGCCAGCAGCCCCGCCGGGACAGCTGGAAACACCATATATTTT
TRBJ1-1,TRBV19,-,-,CASVTGNTEAFF,TGTGCCAGTGTTACAGGGAACACTGAAGCTTTCTTT
TRBJ2-3,TRBV5-1,once,-,CASSSSGGVRTDTQYF,TGCGCCAGCAGCTCGTCCGGGGGAGTTCGCACAGATACGCAGTATTTT
TRBJ1-4,TRBV3-1/TRBV3-2,-,-,CASSQERGRPFEKLFF,TGTGCCAGCAGCCAAGAAAGGGGAAGGCCATTTGAAAAACTGTTTTTT
TRBJ2-1,TRBV4-3,-,-,CASSQDSHNEQFF,TGCGCCAGCAGCCAAGATTCCCACAATGAGCAGTTCTTC
TRBJ2-3,TRBV9,-,TRBD1,CASNPTPGQGADTQYF,TGTGCCAGCAACCCTACACCGGGACAGGGAGCAGATACGCAGTATTTT
TRBJ1-1,TRBV19,-,-,CASSQYMNTEAFF,TGTGCCAGTAGTCAATATATGAACACTGAAGCTTTCTTT
TRBJ1-2,TRBV7-9,-,-,CASSLGTDSYGYTF,TGTGCCAGCAGCTTAGGGACAGATAGTTATGGCTACACCTTC
TRBJ2-5,TRBV2,-,TRBD2,CASRLAGKETQYF,TGTGCCAGCCGGCTAGCGGGGAAAGAGACCCAGTACTTC
TRBJ2-6,TRBV4-3,-,-,CASSQDYHTGANVLTF,TGCGCCAGCAGCCAAGATTATCACACCGGGGCCAACGTCCTGACTTTC
TRBJ1-2,TRBV27,once,-,CASSFAPARGYTF,TGTGCCAGCAGTTTTGCTCCGGCGAGGGGCTACACCTTC
TRBJ2-7,TRBV6-5,-,TRBD1,CASTGTGTGYYEQYF,TGTGCCAGCACCGGCACCGGGACAGGATATTACGAGCAGTACTTC